This TCR beta chain was obtained from a study of blood T cell repertoires in COVID-19. As for the study in general: Spain, Italy and the United States supplied samples that represented acute and convalescent COVID-19. The cDNA or gDNA used as material had been derived from T cells, B-cell-depleted T cells, or PBMCs.

Germline CDR1 MNHNY, CDR2 SVGAGI (reference sequence). The CDR3 spans 15 residues. Trimming pared 2 bases from V and 8 bases from J, leaving 16 bases between. The assay was immunoSEQ multiplex PCR, and TCRdb's table has in-frame clones only and misses some. The sample yields tens of thousands of clones, about 85% seen once. This TCR was recovered from a human donor in a cohort sampled during active COVID-19. V gene TRBV6-6 combines with J gene TRBJ2-1, with D possibly matching TRBD2 (6 bases). Sequenced: peripheral blood. The CDR3 reads CASSYIGGGLYEQFF. The CDR3, as DNA: TGTGCCAGCAGTTACATTGGGGGAGGTCTCTATGAGCAGTTCTTC.